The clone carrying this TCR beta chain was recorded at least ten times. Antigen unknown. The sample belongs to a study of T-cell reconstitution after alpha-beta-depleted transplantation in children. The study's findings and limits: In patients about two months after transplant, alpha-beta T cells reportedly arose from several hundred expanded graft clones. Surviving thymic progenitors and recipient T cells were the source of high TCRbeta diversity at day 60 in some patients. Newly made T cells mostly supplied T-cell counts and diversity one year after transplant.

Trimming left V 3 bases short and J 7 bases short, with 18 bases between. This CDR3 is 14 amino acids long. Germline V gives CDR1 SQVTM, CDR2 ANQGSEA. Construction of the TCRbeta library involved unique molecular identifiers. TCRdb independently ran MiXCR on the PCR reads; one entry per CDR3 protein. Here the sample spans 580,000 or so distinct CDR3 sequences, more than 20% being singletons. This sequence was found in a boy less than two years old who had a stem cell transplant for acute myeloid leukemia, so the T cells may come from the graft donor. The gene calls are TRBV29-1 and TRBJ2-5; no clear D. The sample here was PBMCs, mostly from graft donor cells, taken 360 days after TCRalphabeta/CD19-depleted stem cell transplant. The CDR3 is CSVDLGQDSVTQYF. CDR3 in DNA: TGCAGCGTTGATCTAGGGCAGGATTCGGTGACCCAGTACTTC.